Each of the 24 T cell receptor beta chains below was sequenced from the same sample in a study of cytomegalovirus exposure and HLA in healthy donors. PCR primers comprised 60 Vbeta and 13 Jbeta primers. The data were produced by immunoSEQ multiplex PCR, yet TCRdb's version contains in-frame clones alone and is incomplete. The sample yields roughly 130,000 clones, over 75% seen once. The sequencing sample was made of PBMCs. Source of these receptors: a woman aged 40-49 years in good health and CMV-seropositive.

The chain recombines TRBV5-5 with TRBJ2-3, with unresolved D. Per germline, CDR1 SGHKS and CDR2 YYEKEE (reference sequence). The length of the CDR3 is 15 residues. Trimming left V 1 base short and J 0 bases short, with 9 bases between. The CDR3 DNA sequence: TGTGCCAGCAGCTTGATCGCCACTAGCACAGATACGCAGTATTTT. Amino acids: CASSLIATSTDTQYF.

This clone has a handful of counts. V usage is TRBV27 and J usage is TRBJ1-2, with 10 bases matching TRBD1. The CDR3 is made up of 13 amino acids. The germline CDR1 and CDR2 sequences are MNHEY and SMNVEV (reference sequence). V lost 10 bases to trimming and J lost 8 bases; unmatched junction nucleotides: 10. CDR3 nucleotide sequence: TGTGCCACCCAACCTTGGGACAGGGGAGGCTACACCTTC. It encodes CATQPWDRGGYTF.

The gene calls are TRBV5-1 and TRBJ1-4, with TRBD1 matching over 8 bases. Germline CDR1 and CDR2: SGHRS and YFSETQ. This CDR3 region has 15 residues. The J segment lost 8 bases and the V segment lost 3 bases, leaving 9 bases of the junction unmatched. This chain's CDR3 is CASSSTGVRLEKLFF. CDR3 DNA: TGCGCCAGCAGCTCGACAGGGGTTAGGCTGGAAAAACTGTTTTTT.

The chain is built from TRBV19 and TRBJ1-2; maybe TRBD1 (5 bases). The V gene's germline CDR1 is LNHDA and CDR2 SQIVND (reference sequence). V lost 4 bases to trimming and J lost 0 bases, with 12 bases between them. This CDR3 contains 15 residues. This CDR3 is CASSKQGLANYGYTF. The CDR3 DNA sequence: TGTGCCAGTAGTAAGCAGGGACTAGCTAACTATGGCTACACCTTC. Combining the CDR3 with reference TRBV19 and TRBJ1-2 gives the whole variable domain DGGITQSPKYLFRKEGQNVTLSCEQNLNHDAMYWYRQDPGQGLRLIYYSQIVNDFQKGDIAEGYSVSREKKESFPLTVTSAQKNPTAFYLCASSKQGLANYGYTFGSGTRLTVV.

The chain links TRBV15 to TRBJ2-5; D is perhaps TRBD2 (5 bases). Between the trimmed V and J ends, which lost 3 bases and 5 bases, there was a span of 22 bases. CDR3 length: 17 residues. Germline loops: CDR1 LNHNV, CDR2 YYDKDF (reference sequence). Here the CDR3 reads CATSSTRGVTTMETQYF. DNA of the CDR3: TGTGCCACCAGCAGCACACGGGGAGTGACAACAATGGAGACCCAGTACTTC. The full variable domain, completed using reference TRBV15 and TRBJ2-5, is DAMVIQNPRYQVTQFGKPVTLSCSQTLNHNVMYWYQQKSSQAPKLLFHYYDKDFNNEADTPDNFQSRRPNTSFCFLDIRSPGLGDTAMYLCATSSTRGVTTMETQYFGPGTRLLVL.

The chain carries TRBV28 and TRBJ2-1; 10 nucleotides match TRBD1. With 4 bases clipped from V and 2 bases from J, the junction kept 2 bases outside the gene matches. This CDR3 spans 15 amino acids. From germline, CDR1 is MDHEN and CDR2 SYDVKM. The CDR3 region is CASSSTGGAYNEQFF. The CDR3 DNA is TGTGCCAGCAGTTCGACAGGGGGCGCCTACAATGAGCAGTTCTTC. The variable domain in full, completed from reference TRBV28 and TRBJ2-1, reads DVKVTQSSRYLVKRTGEKVFLECVQDMDHENMFWYRQDPGLGLRLIYFSYDVKMKEKGDIPEGYSVSREKKERFSLILESASTNQTSMYLCASSSTGGAYNEQFFGPGTRLTVL.

The genes are TRBV28 and TRBJ1-2; the D gene is possibly TRBD1 (5 bases). CDR1 is MDHEN, CDR2 SYDVKM, per germline. Trimming stripped 8 bases from V and 7 bases from J, with 11 bases between. This CDR3 is 11 amino acids long. The CDR3 loop is CASWIQAGYTF. CDR3 in DNA: TGTGCCAGCTGGATACAGGCTGGCTACACCTTC.

This chain connects TRBV5-1 to TRBJ2-7; 11 bases fit TRBD2. There are 15 residues in the CDR3. Per germline, CDR1 SGHRS and CDR2 YFSETQ. The V gene end was trimmed by 1 base and the J gene end by 4 bases; junction bases not matched to a gene: 4. The CDR3 protein is CASSLRLAGGYEQYF. CDR3 DNA: TGCGCCAGCAGCTTGCGTCTAGCGGGAGGTTACGAGCAGTACTTC.

J is TRBJ2-1 and V is TRBV9, with 8 positions matching TRBD2. The ends lost 6 bases at V and 1 base at J; junction bases unmatched: 9. Looked up from germline, CDR1 is SGDLS and CDR2 is YYNGEE. CDR3 length: 16 residues. In DNA, the CDR3 is TGTGCCAGCACCTATAGCGGGGAGAGTTCCTACAATGAGCAGTTCTTC. Protein sequence: CASTYSGESSYNEQFF. Looking up the rest from reference TRBV9 and TRBJ2-1 gives the full variable domain: DSGVTQTPKHLITATGQRVTLRCSPRSGDLSVYWYQQSLDQGLQFLIQYYNGEERAKGNILERFSAQQFPDLHSELNLSSLELGDSALYFCASTYSGESSYNEQFFGPGTRLTVL.

V is TRBV7-2 and J is TRBJ2-7; tentatively, D is TRBD2 (6 bases). The germline gives CDR1 SGHTA, CDR2 FQGNSA. Trimming took off 3 bases at V and 3 bases at J, with 21 bases between the two ends. The CDR3 has 17 residues. DNA for the CDR3: TGTGCCAGCAGCTTTGCTACCGGTAGGGGACTTTACTACGAGCAGTACTTC. Translated: CASSFATGRGLYYEQYF.

This chain uses TRBV7-8 with TRBJ2-7, with TRBD1 matching 11 bases. This CDR3 is built from 16 residues. The germline V gene encodes CDR1 SGHVS and CDR2 FQNEAQ. J was trimmed by 3 bases and V by 3 bases; bases with no gene match: 7. CDR3 loop: CASSFSVGTGGYEQYF. CDR3 bases: TGTGCCAGCAGCTTCTCGGTCGGGACAGGGGGCTACGAGCAGTACTTC.

This clone has a single count. The chain combines TRBV5-1 with TRBJ1-4; possible D gene TRBD1, 6 bases. CDR1 SGHRS and CDR2 YFSETQ come from the germline V gene. The CDR3 loop spans 14 amino acids. The V end lost 5 bases, the J end lost 8 bases, and 16 bases lay between the germline ends. The CDR3 sequence is CASRFFGGEEKLFF. The CDR3 nucleotides read TGCGCCAGCAGATTTTTTGGGGGCGAAGAAAAACTGTTTTTT. Together with reference TRBV5-1 and TRBJ1-4, the CDR3 gives the full variable domain: KAGVTQTPRYLIKTRGQQVTLSCSPISGHRSVSWYQQTPGQGLQFLFEYFSETQRNKGNFPGRFSGRQFSNSRSEMNVSTLELGDSALYLCASRFFGGEEKLFFGSGTQLSVL.

This chain uses TRBV5-4 with TRBJ1-1, with D possibly TRBD1 on 6 matching bases. Per germline, CDR1 SGHNT and CDR2 YYREEE (reference sequence). V was trimmed by 4 bases and J by 1 base, leaving 14 bases between them. CDR3 length equals 15 residues. CDR3: CASSPMPTGNTEAFF. CDR3 DNA sequence: TGTGCCAGCAGCCCCATGCCGACAGGGAACACTGAAGCTTTCTTT.

This sequence joins TRBV7-8 and TRBJ2-7; tentatively, D is TRBD2 (5 bases). V was cut by 5 bases and J by 2 bases, with 13 bases left in between. This CDR3 has 14 residues. The germline gives CDR1 SGHVS, CDR2 FQNEAQ. CDR3 residues: CASSLPADPYEQYF. The DNA for the CDR3 is TGTGCCAGCAGCCTCCCAGCGGACCCCTACGAGCAGTACTTC.

For the CDR3, the DNA is TGTGCCAGCAGCTTAGTGGCAGGGGACTCTGGGGCCAACGTCCTGACTTTC. Its protein product is CASSLVAGDSGANVLTF. The rearrangement joins TRBV7-9 to TRBJ2-6, with D maybe TRBD1 (6 bases). The ends were cut back, 1 base at V and 0 bases at J, with 10 bases in the middle. The CDR3 runs to 17 residues. In germline, CDR1 is SEHNR, CDR2 FQNEAQ (reference sequence).

The chain employs TRBV13 and TRBJ2-5, with a weak D call TRBD2 (5 bases). The J call could be wrong; TRBJ2-7 is a better fit for the DNA end. CDR1 and CDR2 (germline): PRHDT, FYEKMQ (reference sequence). There are 14 residues in the CDR3. The CDR3 protein is CASSSGLSSYEQYF. The DNA for the CDR3 is TGTGCCAGCAGCTCTGGACTGAGCTCCTACGAGCAGTACTTC.

The genes are TRBV9 and TRBJ2-3; perhaps TRBD2 as D (5 bases). This CDR3 has 16 residues. Trimming took off 0 bases at V and 1 base at J, with 12 bases between the two ends. The germline gives CDR1 SGDLS, CDR2 YYNGEE. In DNA, the CDR3 is TGTGCCAGCAGCGTAGCGGGCATGCGGGGCACAGATACGCAGTATTTT. Protein: CASSVAGMRGTDTQYF.

There are a few counts of this clone. Germline and junction disagree at one end, which may indicate a read error. This chain uses TRBV27 with TRBJ1-1, with no clear D. CDR3 length: 14 amino acids. From germline, CDR1 is MNHEY and CDR2 SMNVEV (reference sequence). CDR3 nucleotide sequence: TGTGCCAGCAATTTACGCTCGACTGGCACTGAAGCTTTCTTT. It codes for CASNLRSTGTEAFF.

This chain connects TRBV7-6 to TRBJ1-1; no clear D gene. The CDR3 has 14 residues. Germline V gene lookup returns CDR1 SGHVS and CDR2 FNYEAQ. V gave up 1 base and J gave up 2 bases, with 8 bases separating them. The chain's CDR3 is CASSLGLHNTEAFF. The CDR3 nucleotides read TGTGCCAGCAGCTTAGGATTACATAACACTGAAGCTTTCTTT.

The chain employs TRBV5-6 and TRBJ1-1; TRBD1 aligns across 7 bases. Germline values: CDR1 SGHDT, CDR2 YYEEEE. CDR3 size: 15 residues. J gave up 2 bases and V 0 bases, and 4 bases lay outside the gene matches. The CDR3 sequence is CASSLDHRGNTEAFF. CDR3 sequence (DNA): TGTGCCAGCAGCTTGGATCACAGGGGTAACACTGAAGCTTTCTTT.

The chain has TRBV11-2 and TRBJ2-2; 11 positions agree with TRBD2. CDR1 and CDR2 from the germline V gene are SGHAT and FQNNGV. J gave up 7 bases and V 0 bases, and 13 bases lay outside the gene matches. The CDR3 is made up of 19 amino acids. CDR3 in amino acids: CASSLDTLAGVRTGGELFF. CDR3 bases: TGTGCCAGCAGCTTAGATACACTAGCGGGGGTCCGGACCGGCGGGGAGCTGTTTTTT.

This chain links TRBV27 with TRBJ2-1, with a tentative D call TRBD2 (7 bases). The CDR3 has 15 residues. CDR1 is MNHEY and CDR2 is SMNVEV in the germline V gene (reference sequence). Trimming cost V 3 bases and J 7 bases, with 16 bases left between them. CDR3 bases: TGTGCCAGCAGTTTGGTCGGGGGGCCCACGAATGAGCAGTTCTTC. Residues: CASSLVGGPTNEQFF.

The V call is TRBV4-3, the J call TRBJ2-5; tentative D call: TRBD1 (5 bases). V shed 2 bases and J shed 5 bases, with 12 bases lying between them. This CDR3 spans 14 amino acids. Germline CDR1 reads LGHNA; CDR2 reads YSLEER. CDR3 nucleotides: TGCGCCAGCAGCCAAACCCGTCCAGGGGAGACCCAGTACTTC. It yields the protein CASSQTRPGETQYF.

The rearrangement uses TRBV28 and TRBJ2-3; maybe TRBD2 (5 bases). V was shortened by 4 bases and J by 2 bases, with 16 bases between the two germline ends. The CDR3 loop spans 16 amino acids. Germline assignment: CDR1 MDHEN and CDR2 SYDVKM. CDR3 region: CASSSPAAGHTDTQYF. The CDR3 coding sequence is TGTGCCAGCAGTTCCCCTGCCGCGGGCCACACAGATACGCAGTATTTT. The full variable domain, in which reference TRBV28 and TRBJ2-3 provide the parts outside the CDR3, is DVKVTQSSRYLVKRTGEKVFLECVQDMDHENMFWYRQDPGLGLRLIYFSYDVKMKEKGDIPEGYSVSREKKERFSLILESASTNQTSMYLCASSSPAAGHTDTQYFGPGTRLTVL.